The next 23 T cell receptor beta chains were all read from a single sample in a study of blood T cell repertoires in COVID-19. The protocol was immunoSEQ multiplex PCR, while the TCRdb copy is restricted to in-frame clones and leaves out a portion. The table shows approximately 200,000 clones, with 80% to 90% occurring only once. Input material: peripheral blood. These receptors all stem from a woman of 80 years or more with COVID-19, enrolled during active disease.

This chain links TRBV18 with TRBJ2-1, with TRBD2 matching 11 bases. This CDR3 has 15 residues. With V trimmed by 8 bases and J by 5 bases, 8 bases remained unmatched. The germline V gene has CDR1 KGHSH and CDR2 LQKENI. This CDR3 reads CASRLLAGVNNEQFF. Here the CDR3 DNA reads TGTGCCAGCCGACTACTAGCGGGAGTTAACAATGAGCAGTTCTTC.

The chain employs TRBV19 and TRBJ2-5; 8 nucleotides agree with TRBD2. The length of the CDR3 is 16 residues. The junction had 7 bases not matched to a gene; V was cut back by 3 bases and J by 1 base. Germline V lookup: CDR1 LNHDA, CDR2 SQIVND (reference sequence). This CDR3 reads CASSILGLGAQETQYF. For the CDR3, the DNA is TGTGCCAGTAGTATTTTGGGACTAGGAGCCCAAGAGACCCAGTACTTC.

The rearrangement links TRBV7-3 to TRBJ1-1; D remains ambiguous. V lost 8 bases and J lost 6, with 16 bases in between. CDR3 length: 13 amino acids. The germline V gene has CDR1 SGHTA and CDR2 FQGTGA. CDR3 bases: TGTGCCAGCTCCCCGGGAAGTCTCGCTGAAGCTTTCTTT. Translation: CASSPGSLAEAFF. Looking up the rest from reference TRBV7-3 and TRBJ1-1 gives the full variable domain: GAGVSQTPSNKVTEKGKYVELRCDPISGHTALYWYRQSLGQGPEFLIYFQGTGAADDSGLPNDRFFAVRPEGSVSTLKIQRTERGDSAVYLCASSPGSLAEAFFGQGTRLTVV.

Only a few counts were recorded for this clone. The rearrangement joins TRBV19 to TRBJ1-5, with TRBD1 as a possible D gene (5 bases). From germline, CDR1 is LNHDA and CDR2 SQIVND (reference sequence). Deletions cut 4 bases from V and 1 base from J, with 8 bases between. The CDR3 totals 14 residues. CDR3 in DNA: TGTGCCAGTAGTAGCAGGGTGAGCAATCAGCCCCAGCATTTT. Its protein is CASSSRVSNQPQHF.

The chain uses TRBV18 and TRBJ1-4, with 10 nucleotides matching TRBD1. Germline CDR1 KGHSH, CDR2 LQKENI. This CDR3 has 16 amino acids. The junction had 5 bases not matched to a gene; V was cut back by 2 bases and J by 5 bases. As DNA, the CDR3 is TGTGCCAGCTCACCAACTTGGGGACAGGGGAATGAAAAACTGTTTTTT. Residues: CASSPTWGQGNEKLFF.

This clone was counted once. The chain couples TRBV6-5 to TRBJ1-1, with 11 bases fitting TRBD1. Germline V gives CDR1 MNHEY, CDR2 SVGAGI. This CDR3 has 16 residues. The J segment lost 1 base and the V segment lost 2 bases, leaving 3 bases of the junction unmatched. The CDR3 protein is CASSYDGTGGNTEAFF. The CDR3 DNA reads TGTGCCAGCAGTTACGACGGGACAGGGGGGAACACTGAAGCTTTCTTT.

The CDR3 is CARSGGYQETQYF. DNA of the CDR3: TGTGCCAGATCCGGGGGATACCAAGAGACCCAGTACTTC. The chain combines TRBV30 with TRBJ2-5, with D possibly matching TRBD2 (6 bases). The CDR3 covers 13 residues. The V end lost 8 bases, the J end lost 0 bases, and 13 bases lay between the germline ends. Germline lookup yields CDR1 GTSNPN and CDR2 SVGIG (reference sequence).

J is TRBJ1-1 and V is TRBV6-5; tentatively, D is TRBD1 (5 bases). The V end was cut by 0 bases, the J end by 6 bases, with 17 bases between. CDR3 size: 16 residues. The V gene's germline CDR1 is MNHEY and CDR2 SVGAGI. CDR3: CASSYSMGGSSAEAFF. The CDR3 DNA follows: TGTGCCAGCAGTTACTCGATGGGGGGAAGTTCCGCTGAAGCTTTCTTT.

The CDR3 DNA reads as TGTGCCAGCAGCTCGCCGACAGGGACAGATACGCAGTATTTT. Encoded protein: CASSSPTGTDTQYF. The chain carries TRBV7-9 and TRBJ2-3, with 7 bases aligning to TRBD1. Germline loops: CDR1 SEHNR, CDR2 FQNEAQ (reference sequence). The CDR3 has 14 residues. J gave up 3 bases and V 4 bases, and 4 bases lay outside the gene matches.

This chain joins TRBV2 and TRBJ2-5; possible D gene TRBD2, 6 bases. The V gene lost 3 bases and the J gene lost 1 base, with 15 bases spanning the gap. The CDR3 is made up of 16 amino acids. Germline loops: CDR1 SNHLY, CDR2 FYNNEI. CDR3 region: CASSEWLADVQETQYF. CDR3 DNA: TGTGCCAGCAGTGAGTGGTTAGCGGACGTCCAAGAGACCCAGTACTTC.

The V and J genes are TRBV6-2 or TRBV6-3 and TRBJ1-1, with D hard to call. Germline-derived CDR1 and CDR2 are MNHEY and SVGEGT. Trimming left V 0 bases short and J 5 bases short, with 10 bases between. The CDR3 has 14 residues. The CDR3 region is CASSYSNSRTEAFF. The CDR3 nucleotides read TGTGCCAGCAGTTACTCGAATTCGCGAACTGAAGCTTTCTTT.

V and J are TRBV5-1 and TRBJ2-2; 7 bases are a match to TRBD2. Unmatched junction bases numbered 6, after V lost 9 bases and J lost 7 bases. Germline V lookup: CDR1 SGHRS, CDR2 YFSETQ. The CDR3 contains 12 residues. The CDR3 DNA reads TGCGCCACCCGGGGGGAGAACGGGGAGCTGTTTTTT. Protein: CATRGENGELFF.

V usage is TRBV6-5 and J usage is TRBJ2-4; TRBD2 matches 7 bases. The CDR3 loop spans 14 amino acids. Unmatched junction bases numbered 8, after V lost 8 bases and J lost 4 bases. CDR1 is MNHEY and CDR2 is SVGAGI in the germline V gene. CDR3 sequence reads: CASRSWEGKNIQYF. CDR3 DNA sequence: TGTGCCAGCCGATCGTGGGAGGGAAAAAACATTCAGTACTTC.

The V and J genes are TRBV5-1 and TRBJ2-7; the match to TRBD1 covers 7 bases. Germline CDR1 SGHRS, CDR2 YFSETQ. Trimming cost V 3 bases and J 6 bases; bases outside gene matches: 12. The CDR3 is 15 residues long. This chain's CDR3 is CASSSFPRGKGEQYF. The CDR3 nucleotides are TGCGCCAGCAGCTCCTTTCCCAGGGGGAAGGGCGAGCAGTACTTC. The variable domain in full, completed from reference TRBV5-1 and TRBJ2-7, reads KAGVTQTPRYLIKTRGQQVTLSCSPISGHRSVSWYQQTPGQGLQFLFEYFSETQRNKGNFPGRFSGRQFSNSRSEMNVSTLELGDSALYLCASSSFPRGKGEQYFGPGTRLTVT.

This sequence joins TRBV4-2 and TRBJ2-1, with D unclear. V lost 1 base, J lost 9 bases, and 10 bases lay in between. The CDR3 loop spans 13 amino acids. The V gene's germline CDR1 is LGHNA and CDR2 YNFKEQ. CDR3 in amino acids: CASSQVARSEQFF. Written as DNA, the CDR3 is TGTGCCAGCAGCCAAGTTGCGAGATCTGAGCAGTTCTTC.

This chain's CDR3 is CSVPGQAVNTEAFF. The CDR3, as DNA: TGCAGCGTCCCGGGACAGGCCGTGAACACTGAAGCTTTCTTT. This chain joins TRBV29-1 and TRBJ1-1, with 8 bases identical to TRBD1. V lost 6 bases and J lost 0; bases outside the gene matches: 6. Germline V lookup: CDR1 SQVTM, CDR2 ANQGSEA. The CDR3 runs 14 residues.

The chain uses TRBV11-2 and TRBJ1-1, with D hard to call. The germline CDR1 and CDR2 sequences are SGHAT and FQNNGV. The V and J ends lost 5 bases and 1 base respectively, with 14 bases between them. CDR3 length: 15 amino acids. The DNA for the CDR3 is TGTGCCAGCAGCCTATTCCGGGTAGAGAACACTGAAGCTTTCTTT. Protein product: CASSLFRVENTEAFF.

This chain connects TRBV5-4 to TRBJ2-3, with 8 positions matching TRBD2. Germline-derived CDR1 and CDR2 are SGHNT and YYREEE (reference sequence). CDR3 size: 18 residues. The V and J ends lost 0 bases and 0 bases, in that order; junction bases with no gene match: 9. The CDR3 here is CASSLALWRGASTDTQYF. CDR3 in DNA: TGTGCCAGCAGCTTGGCTCTATGGCGGGGGGCTAGCACAGATACGCAGTATTTT.

The genes are TRBV28 and TRBJ1-4; the D is unclear. CDR1 is MDHEN and CDR2 is SYDVKM in the germline V gene. CDR3 length equals 16 residues. Trimming took off 2 bases at V and 0 bases at J, with 10 bases between the two ends. This CDR3 is CASSLGHGATNEKLFF. The CDR3 DNA sequence: TGTGCCAGCAGTTTAGGGCACGGGGCAACTAATGAAAAACTGTTTTTT.

This clone was observed a handful of times. The J gene is TRBJ1-2, the V gene TRBV27; TRBD1 matches 7 bases. Germline CDR1 is MNHEY and CDR2 is SMNVEV (reference sequence). The CDR3 is 15 amino acids. Losses at the gene ends were 0 bases for V and 6 bases for J; bases not matched to a gene: 7. The CDR3 loop reads CASSLSYQGGDGYTF. CDR3 nucleotides: TGTGCCAGCAGTTTATCGTACCAGGGGGGAGATGGCTACACCTTC.

There are a few counts of this clone. The DNA for the CDR3 is TGTGCCAGTAGTATGGAGGACAGGGTGAACACTGAAGCTTTCTTT. Translating it yields CASSMEDRVNTEAFF. This chain links TRBV19 with TRBJ1-1, with 8 bases matching TRBD1. V lost 3 bases and J lost 0; bases outside the gene matches: 3. CDR1 and CDR2 (germline): LNHDA, SQIVND (reference sequence). CDR3 length: 15 residues.

The chain joins TRBV27 to TRBJ2-2; 7 bases line up with TRBD1. The length of the CDR3 is 14 residues. V gave up 2 bases and J gave up 7 bases; unmatched junction bases: 4. In germline, CDR1 is MNHEY, CDR2 SMNVEV (reference sequence). The CDR3 spells CASSLGTAGGELFF. In nucleotides, the CDR3 is TGTGCCAGCAGTTTAGGGACAGCCGGCGGGGAGCTGTTTTTT.

The genes are TRBV6-5 and TRBJ2-1, with D possibly matching TRBD2 (6 bases). Germline CDR1 is MNHEY and CDR2 is SVGAGI. This CDR3 contains 15 residues. Trimming removed 2 bases at V and 4 bases at J, with 12 bases between. This chain's CDR3 is CASSYVEAGYNEQFF. The CDR3 DNA reads TGTGCCAGCAGTTACGTGGAGGCGGGGTACAATGAGCAGTTCTTC.